The 19 T cell receptor beta chains presented below share a single source sample, sequenced in a study of blood T cell repertoires in COVID-19. TCRdb's copy holds only in-frame clones and misses some; the assay was immunoSEQ multiplex PCR. The sample has around 53,000 clones; about 86% are singletons. The material sequenced was peripheral blood. All receptors come from a man in his fifties with acute or convalescent COVID-19.

The V and J genes are TRBV28 and TRBJ1-3, with TRBD1 identical over 10 bases. The CDR3 runs 18 residues. Trimming at V came to 0 bases and at J to 2 bases, leaving 7 bases not matched to a gene. The germline V gene encodes CDR1 MDHEN and CDR2 SYDVKM. CDR3 region: CASSLWGGQGITGNTIYF. The CDR3 DNA follows: TGTGCCAGCAGTTTATGGGGGGGACAGGGGATTACTGGAAACACCATATATTTT. The complete variable domain, with remaining parts taken from reference TRBV28 and TRBJ1-3, reads DVKVTQSSRYLVKRTGEKVFLECVQDMDHENMFWYRQDPGLGLRLIYFSYDVKMKEKGDIPEGYSVSREKKERFSLILESASTNQTSMYLCASSLWGGQGITGNTIYFGEGSWLTVV.

V is TRBV3-1 (or the pseudogene TRBV3-2) and J is TRBJ2-7; tentatively, D is TRBD2 (5 bases). The ends were cut back, 0 bases at V and 4 bases at J, with 13 bases in the middle. The length of the CDR3 is 15 residues. Looked up from germline, CDR1 is LGHDT and CDR2 is YNNKEL (reference sequence). CDR3 amino acids: CASSQDSGFRYEQYF. CDR3 sequence (DNA): TGTGCCAGCAGCCAAGATTCGGGGTTCAGGTACGAGCAGTACTTC.

This chain uses TRBV2 with TRBJ2-2; D is possibly TRBD1 (5 bases). V was shortened by 2 bases and J by 0 bases, with 7 bases between the two germline ends. This CDR3 spans 15 amino acids. CDR1 is SNHLY and CDR2 is FYNNEI in the germline V gene. CDR3 in amino acids: CASSEWGPNTGELFF. The CDR3 DNA sequence: TGTGCCAGCAGTGAATGGGGCCCGAACACCGGGGAGCTGTTTTTT.

The chain joins TRBV4-2 to TRBJ2-1, with TRBD2 matching over 13 bases. Germline V gives CDR1 LGHNA, CDR2 YNFKEQ. V lost 4 bases to trimming and J lost 5 bases; unmatched junction nucleotides: 2. The CDR3 is 15 amino acids. In DNA form, the CDR3 reads TGTGCCAGCAGCCGCGGACTAGCGGGAGACAATGAGCAGTTCTTC. Translated: CASSRGLAGDNEQFF.

The V gene is TRBV14, the J gene TRBJ2-7; the D gene is possibly TRBD1 (5 bases). Germline CDR1 reads SGHDN; CDR2 reads FVKESK. This CDR3 contains 14 residues. The V gene lost 3 bases and the J gene lost 2 bases, with 11 bases spanning the gap. The DNA of the CDR3 is TGTGCCAGCAGCCAGGAAGGGGCACCCTACGAGCAGTACTTC. Translated, it gives CASSQEGAPYEQYF.

J is TRBJ2-1 and V is TRBV28; 16 positions agree with TRBD2. Germline V lookup: CDR1 MDHEN, CDR2 SYDVKM. The CDR3 has 16 amino acids. V lost 5 bases and J lost 11; bases outside the gene matches: 9. The CDR3 bases are TGTGCCAGCAGTGGCCCGGGACTAGCGGGAGGGCGGCAGCAGTTCTTC. It encodes CASSGPGLAGGRQQFF.

This clone is a singleton in its sample. The gene calls are TRBV3-1 (or the pseudogene TRBV3-2) and TRBJ2-7; D is perhaps TRBD1 (5 bases). V was cut by 4 bases and J by 2 bases, with 12 bases left in between. The CDR3 runs 14 residues. The germline V gene encodes CDR1 LGHDT and CDR2 YNNKEL (reference sequence). In nucleotides, the CDR3 is TGTGCCAGCAGCCCGTTAGGGGCCACCTACGAGCAGTACTTC. It translates to CASSPLGATYEQYF.

V and J are TRBV5-1 and TRBJ2-6; D gene ambiguous. Germline assignment: CDR1 SGHRS and CDR2 YFSETQ. The germline V and J ends were trimmed by 3 bases and 0 bases, with 13 bases remaining between them. The CDR3 length is 17 residues. The CDR3 nucleotides are TGCGCCAGCAGCTCCAGGTCGGCGAGCTCTGGGGCCAACGTCCTGACTTTC. This sequence encodes CASSSRSASSGANVLTF. Filled out from reference TRBV5-1 and TRBJ2-6, the complete variable domain reads KAGVTQTPRYLIKTRGQQVTLSCSPISGHRSVSWYQQTPGQGLQFLFEYFSETQRNKGNFPGRFSGRQFSNSRSEMNVSTLELGDSALYLCASSSRSASSGANVLTFGAGSRLTVL.

The chain links TRBV27 to TRBJ2-3, with 9 positions matching TRBD2. This CDR3 comprises 16 residues. The V segment lost 1 base and the J segment 1 base; nucleotides outside the gene matches: 3. The V gene's germline CDR1 is MNHEY and CDR2 SMNVEV (reference sequence). CDR3 DNA sequence: TGTGCCAGCAGTTTATTTGTAGCGGGGGGCACAGATACGCAGTATTTT. It is translated as CASSLFVAGGTDTQYF.

This sequence joins TRBV10-3 and TRBJ2-5; no firm D call. Trimming pared 0 bases from V and 1 base from J, leaving 6 bases between. The CDR3 runs 14 residues. Germline V gives CDR1 ENHRY, CDR2 SYGVKD. The CDR3 is CAISESNGQETQYF. The CDR3 bases are TGTGCCATCAGTGAGTCCAACGGCCAAGAGACCCAGTACTTC.

Turning to this clone: The junction and the germline gene differ at one end; a read error may be behind it. The chain joins TRBV7-9 to TRBJ1-3; TRBD1 might be the D (5 bases). Germline CDR1 is SEHNR and CDR2 is FQNEAQ (reference sequence). CDR3 length: 15 amino acids. The CDR3 protein is CASSLEGQGGNTIYF. The CDR3 region has the DNA TGTGCCAGCAGTTTAGAGGGGCAGGGTGGAAACACCATATATTTT. Full variable domain (rest looked up from reference TRBV7-9 and TRBJ1-3): DTGVSQNPRHKITKRGQNVTFRCDPISEHNRLYWYRQTLGQGPEFLTYFQNEAQLEKSRLLSDRFSAERPKGSFSTLEIQRTEQGDSAMYLCASSLEGQGGNTIYFGEGSWLTVV.

The rearrangement links TRBV11-2 to TRBJ1-2; D is unclear. Deletions cut 0 bases from V and 6 bases from J, with 20 bases between. The CDR3 has 17 residues. The germline gives CDR1 SGHAT, CDR2 FQNNGV. As DNA, the CDR3 is TGTGCCAGCAGCTTAGACCCCCTCCACAGTCTTCATGATGGCTACACCTTC. Translating gives CASSLDPLHSLHDGYTF.

J is TRBJ1-1 and V is TRBV29-1, with a possible D match to TRBD1 (5 bases). CDR3 length: 12 residues. Germline loops: CDR1 SQVTM, CDR2 ANQGSEA. The V and J ends lost 6 bases and 1 base respectively, with 9 bases between them. CDR3 sequence reads: CSVTVWNTEAFF. CDR3 DNA: TGCAGCGTGACAGTCTGGAACACTGAAGCTTTCTTT.

The rearrangement uses TRBV4-1 and TRBJ1-1; TRBD1 might be the D (6 bases). This CDR3 spans 17 amino acids. Germline V lookup: CDR1 MGHRA, CDR2 YSYEKL. Trimming took off 2 bases at V and 1 base at J, with 17 bases between the two ends. The CDR3 here is CASSQIRDTLWNTEAFF. CDR3 sequence (DNA): TGCGCCAGCAGCCAAATCCGGGACACACTTTGGAACACTGAAGCTTTCTTT.

The chain links TRBV5-6 to TRBJ2-7; 7 nucleotides match TRBD2. Germline values: CDR1 SGHDT, CDR2 YYEEEE. The CDR3 contains 14 residues. V dropped 4 bases and J dropped 7; count of bases not matched to a gene: 11. CDR3 sequence reads: CASSLLAGVGEQYF. The DNA of the CDR3 is TGTGCCAGCAGCCTCCTCGCGGGGGTGGGGGAGCAGTACTTC.

CDR3 region: CAISEFRRDTNTEAFF. The CDR3 DNA is TGTGCCATCAGTGAGTTTCGCCGGGACACGAACACTGAAGCTTTCTTT. J is TRBJ1-1 and V is TRBV10-3; D perhaps matches TRBD1 (6 bases). Trimming cost V 1 base and J 1 base, with 13 bases left between them. The germline V gene encodes CDR1 ENHRY and CDR2 SYGVKD. The CDR3 is made up of 16 amino acids.

This rearrangement joins TRBV27 to TRBJ1-1, with 7 bases fitting TRBD1. This CDR3 has 15 residues. Germline V gives CDR1 MNHEY, CDR2 SMNVEV (reference sequence). J gave up 0 bases and V 1 base, and 2 bases lay outside the gene matches. The CDR3 reads CASSLFDRVNTEAFF. CDR3 in DNA: TGTGCCAGCAGTTTATTTGACAGGGTGAACACTGAAGCTTTCTTT.

The chain combines TRBV5-1 with TRBJ2-1, with D possibly TRBD1 on 5 matching bases. Trimming cost V 0 bases and J 7 bases, with 11 bases left between them. There are 14 residues in the CDR3. Germline CDR1 reads SGHRS; CDR2 reads YFSETQ. CDR3 in DNA: TGCGCCAGCAGCTTGGAAAGGGGCAAAAATGAGCAGTTCTTC. Residues: CASSLERGKNEQFF.

The chain has TRBV6-5 and TRBJ2-1, with a tentative D call TRBD1 (6 bases). V shed 4 bases and J shed 12 bases, with 13 bases lying between them. Germline assignment: CDR1 MNHEY and CDR2 SVGAGI. CDR3 length equals 12 residues. The CDR3 DNA reads as TGTGCCAGCAGTTTGGACAGTCAGGGGCAGTTCTTC. Protein product: CASSLDSQGQFF.